The 9 T cell receptor beta chains listed next were all sequenced from one sample in a study of cytomegalovirus exposure and HLA in healthy donors. PCR used 60 Vbeta primers and 13 Jbeta primers. This table comes from immunoSEQ multiplex PCR, and its TCRdb copy is limited to in-frame clones, with some not included. The sample carries around 150,000 clones, around 80% recorded once. The specimen was PBMCs. These receptors originate from a male donor in good health and CMV-seronegative.

The chain links TRBV10-3 to TRBJ1-1; D is uncertain. Germline-derived CDR1 and CDR2 are ENHRY and SYGVKD. V lost 11 bases and J 1 base, leaving 11 bases between the germline ends. CDR3 length: 12 residues. CDR3 DNA sequence: TGTGCCTCGACGGAGGGGAACACTGAAGCTTTCTTT. It specifies CASTEGNTEAFF.

The rearrangement joins TRBV20-1 to TRBJ1-1; D might be TRBD1 (5 bases). Trimming pared 6 bases from V and 3 bases from J, leaving 8 bases between. This CDR3 has 11 amino acids. The V gene's germline CDR1 is DFQATT and CDR2 SNEGSKA (reference sequence). The chain's CDR3 is CSAPTDTEAFF. The CDR3, as DNA: TGCAGTGCGCCGACAGACACTGAAGCTTTCTTT.

CDR3 sequence reads: CASSFNQGGRETQYF. The CDR3 DNA sequence: TGTGCCAGCAGCTTTAATCAGGGGGGCAGGGAGACCCAGTACTTC. The genes are TRBV7-3 and TRBJ2-5; maybe TRBD1 (7 bases). CDR1 SGHTA and CDR2 FQGTGA come from the germline V gene. CDR3 length: 15 amino acids. Between the trimmed V and J ends, which lost 3 bases and 5 bases, there was a span of 16 bases.

This chain connects TRBV6-4 to TRBJ2-3, with TRBD2 matching 9 bases. V was pared by 2 bases and J by 4 bases, with 4 bases of the junction left unmatched. Germline assignment: CDR1 MRHNA and CDR2 SNTAGT. CDR3 size: 15 residues. The CDR3 is CASSDGGRVADTQYF. The CDR3 region has the DNA TGTGCCAGCAGTGACGGCGGGAGGGTGGCAGATACGCAGTATTTT.

The chain is built from TRBV30 and TRBJ2-3; 7 bases align to TRBD2. The CDR3 spans 14 residues. CDR1 is GTSNPN, CDR2 SVGIG, per germline (reference sequence). The V and J ends lost 2 bases and 4 bases, in that order; junction bases with no gene match: 6. CDR3 protein: CAWSTRELADTQYF. CDR3 DNA: TGTGCCTGGAGTACGCGGGAGTTAGCAGATACGCAGTATTTT. Full variable domain (missing parts from reference TRBV30 and TRBJ2-3): SQTIHQWPATLVQPVGSPLSLECTVEGTSNPNLYWYRQAAGRGLQLLFYSVGIGQISSEVPQNLSASRPQDRQFILSSKKLLLSDSGFYLCAWSTRELADTQYFGPGTRLTVL.

The gene calls are TRBV5-4 and TRBJ2-3, with D tentatively TRBD1 (5 bases). Germline V gives CDR1 SGHNT, CDR2 YYREEE (reference sequence). The CDR3 covers 15 residues. V shed 0 bases and J shed 1 base, with 9 bases lying between them. For the CDR3, the DNA is TGTGCCAGCAGCTTGGCCTCACAGGGCACAGATACGCAGTATTTT. Protein: CASSLASQGTDTQYF.

The rearrangement uses TRBV25-1 and TRBJ2-2; 10 positions match TRBD1. Germline V gene data show CDR1 as MGHDK and CDR2 as SYGVNS. Trimming at V came to 7 bases and at J to 7 bases, leaving 3 bases not matched to a gene. The CDR3 covers 13 residues. The CDR3 here is CASMGQGIGELFF. CDR3 nucleotides: TGTGCCAGCATGGGACAGGGGATCGGGGAGCTGTTTTTT.

The chain joins TRBV6-6 to TRBJ2-6; the D is unclear. CDR3 size: 15 residues. Germline CDR1 MNHNY, CDR2 SVGAGI (reference sequence). Trimming shortened V by 5 bases and J by 1 base, and 9 bases separated the two germline ends. The CDR3 loop is CASSPPGSGANVLTF. CDR3 in DNA: TGTGCCAGCAGTCCCCCCGGTTCTGGGGCCAACGTCCTGACTTTC.

The V gene is TRBV10-3, the J gene TRBJ2-7; D ambiguous. CDR1 ENHRY and CDR2 SYGVKD come from the germline V gene. With 5 bases removed from V and 7 bases from J, the gap between germline ends came to 12 bases. The CDR3 contains 12 residues. CDR3 region: CAISTLLEEQYF. DNA of the CDR3: TGTGCCATCAGTACCTTATTGGAGGAGCAGTACTTC.